This is a list of T cell receptor beta chains from one sample in a study of cytomegalovirus exposure and HLA in healthy donors. The data were produced by immunoSEQ multiplex PCR, yet TCRdb's version contains in-frame clones alone and is incomplete. The sample lists about 70,000 clones, approximately 82% occurring once. The sequenced sample consisted of PBMCs. All receptors derive from a girl between 10 and 17 years old in good health and CMV-seropositive. Each CDR3 is given with its conserved first and last residue. A D gene is named only where the DNA matches it firmly. Clone size, where shown, is once, few, many, or a class for clones that have expanded.

j_call d_call v_call cdr3_length clone_size cdr3_nt cdr3_aa
TRBJ1-5 NA TRBV30 12 NA TGTGCCTGGGGCGGGACCGGGCAGCCCCAGCATTTT CAWGGTGQPQHF
TRBJ2-7 TRBD2 TRBV30 13 few TGTGCCTGTACTAGCGGGGTCTTTAACGAGCAGTACTTC CACTSGVFNEQYF
TRBJ2-7 TRBD2 TRBV27 14 NA TGTGCCAGCAGTTCTAAGCGGGAGGCCTACGAGCAGTACTTC CASSSKREAYEQYF
TRBJ1-2 TRBD1 TRBV5-4 14 medium-sized TGTGCCAGCAGCTTTACCACAGGGGGCTATGGCTACACCTTC CASSFTTGGYGYTF
TRBJ2-5 NA TRBV5-1 12 NA TGCGCCAGCAGCTTCAGTCAGGAGACCCAGTACTTC CASSFSQETQYF
TRBJ2-7 TRBD2 TRBV5-4 16 NA TGTGCCAGCAGCTCCATGAAGCGGGGGGCCTTGTACGAGCAGTACTTC CASSSMKRGALYEQYF
TRBJ2-3 TRBD2 TRBV29-1 13 NA TGCAGCGAGACTAGCCTACCCACAGATACGCAGTATTTT CSETSLPTDTQYF
TRBJ1-3 NA TRBV30 13 NA TGTGCCTGGGATTCAGGGACTGGAAACACCATATATTTT CAWDSGTGNTIYF
TRBJ1-5 NA TRBV25-1 14 NA TGTGCCAGCAGTGACAGGTTAAGGAATCAGCCCCAGCATTTT CASSDRLRNQPQHF
TRBJ1-6 NA TRBV6-6 14 once TGTGCCAGCAGTCCCCCGGGTTATAATTCACCCCTCCACTTT CASSPPGYNSPLHF
TRBJ2-1 NA TRBV5-1 15 once TGCGCCAGCAGCTCACTCGGGACATATGGGAATGAGCAGTTCTTC CASSSLGTYGNEQFF
TRBJ2-1 TRBD2 TRBV4-1 12 NA TGCGCCAGCAGCCAAGATGCGGGAGGCCCCATCTTC CASSQDAGGPIF
TRBJ1-3 TRBD1 TRBV10-3 17 NA TGTGCCATCAGTAAGGACCCGGACAGGGTTGGTAGAAACACCATATATTTT CAISKDPDRVGRNTIYF
TRBJ1-1 TRBD1 TRBV5-6 14 NA TGTGCCAGCAGCCTTACTGCAGGGGGCACTGAAGCTTTCTTT CASSLTAGGTEAFF
TRBJ1-2 TRBD1 TRBV7-9 14 NA TGTGCCAGCAGCTTAGTCGCCAGGGGGAAGGGCTACACCTTC CASSLVARGKGYTF
TRBJ2-3 TRBD2 TRBV9 15 NA TGTGCCAGCAGCGCTCTAGCGGGAGACACAGATACGCAGTATTTT CASSALAGDTDTQYF
TRBJ2-3 NA TRBV9 13 NA TGTGCCAGCAGCGTAGCAGGGCGGGGTGGGCAGTATTTT CASSVAGRGGQYF
TRBJ1-4 NA TRBV30 13 NA TGTGCCTTGCAGACAGTGAACAATGAAAAACTGTTTTTT CALQTVNNEKLFF
TRBJ2-7 NA TRBV5-4 16 NA TGTGCCAGCAGCCCTACCGGGGGTAGCGCGGGCCACGAGCAGTACTTC CASSPTGGSAGHEQYF
TRBJ1-5 NA TRBV6-6 15 few TGTGCCAGCAGAACCTTGGGGGGATCCCATCAGCCCCAGCATTTT CASRTLGGSHQPQHF
TRBJ1-4 TRBD1 TRBV4-3 17 NA TGCGCCAGCAGCCAGAATCGCCTGGGACAGCTTAATGAAAAACTGTTTTTT CASSQNRLGQLNEKLFF
TRBJ2-1 NA TRBV6-6 13 NA TGTGCCAGCAGTTCCCTCGCAGACAATGAGCAGTTCTTC CASSSLADNEQFF
TRBJ2-7 NA TRBV5-6 19 NA TGTGCCAGCAGCTTGGGGCCCTTTAAACTAGCAAGTCATGGGAATGAGCAGTACTTC CASSLGPFKLASHGNEQYF
TRBJ2-1 TRBD1 TRBV19 14 NA TGTGCCAGTGATAAATCCGGGACAGGGATGCGGCAGTTCTTC CASDKSGTGMRQFF
TRBJ1-2 TRBD1 TRBV4-3 14 few TGCGCCAGCAGCCAGGACCTGGGACAGGGACCGATCACCTTC CASSQDLGQGPITF
TRBJ1-5 TRBD1 TRBV6-1 15 few TGTGCCAGCACGAGGCAGGGGGCGAGGGATCAGCCCCAGCATTTT CASTRQGARDQPQHF